This TCR beta chain was observed in a study of blood T cell repertoires in COVID-19. Overall study context: The cDNA or gDNA used as material had been derived from T cells, B-cell-depleted T cells, or PBMCs.

The V and J ends lost 4 bases and 4 bases, in that order; junction bases with no gene match: 5. The CDR3 sequence is 14 residues long. Germline CDR1 reads SGHDT; CDR2 reads YYEEEE. A single count supports this clone. Sequencing was performed with immunoSEQ multiplex PCR; in TCRdb, only in-frame clones are kept and a portion is missing. Seen here are 60,000 to 85,000 clones, approximately 89% observed once, and the top ten hold almost 5%. The sequence came from a woman in her forties or fifties with active COVID-19. The gene calls are TRBV5-6 and TRBJ2-7; TRBD1 aligns across 10 bases. The sample comprised peripheral blood. CDR3 loop: CASSPGTGAYEQYF. The CDR3 nucleotides are TGTGCCAGCAGCCCCGGGACAGGGGCATACGAGCAGTACTTC.